The TCR beta chain under discussion was sequenced for a study of blood T cell repertoires in COVID-19. Overall study: PBMCs, B-cell-depleted T cells, or T cells provided the cDNA or gDNA that made up the material.

This clone occurred a few times. The CDR3 spans 14 residues. Trimming pared 5 bases from V and 7 bases from J, leaving 17 bases between. Germline V gene lookup returns CDR1 SGHTA and CDR2 FQGNSA. The study recruited people aged 18 to 89 years across more than 20 US areas. Assignments of participants to cohorts depended upon their own reported clinical history. Clones were read by immunoSEQ multiplex PCR, and TCRdb kept only the in-frame ones, dropping some. The table lists approximately 220,000 clones, roughly 89% of them singletons. This rearrangement joins TRBV7-2 to TRBJ1-1; TRBD1 might be the D (6 bases). This clonotype was obtained from a woman younger than 45 with acute COVID-19. Sequenced: PBMCs or T cells enriched from blood (not recorded which). The CDR3: CASSIDLTGDEAFF. DNA for the CDR3: TGTGCCAGCAGCATAGACCTGACAGGAGATGAAGCTTTCTTT.